This note documents a single T cell receptor (beta chain) sequence. Its antigen is currently not known. Within one base of it there is no much larger clone, and no base qualities were kept. Including cysteine and phenylalanine, the CDR3 has 17 amino acids. Only the CDR3 DNA is retained, 51 bases long and in frame from the first base. V has 4 bases trimmed and J has 0 bases trimmed; junction bases matching no gene number 5. The germline V gene encodes CDR1 SGHRS and CDR2 YFSETQ. This entry is derived from a study of cytomegalovirus exposure and HLA in healthy donors (dated by TCRdb to about 2017). About the investigation overall: According to an earlier analysis of 550 to 750 of the donors, about 170 million T cells yielded 100 million or so unique TCR beta sequences and about 280 Gb of sequence data. An early release that covered 640 HLA-typed donors contained approximately 300 gigabases of sequencing data and some 87 million unique TCR sequences. Among the roughly 380 genotyped donors, 75% to 90% belonged to the genetic ancestry cluster associated with self-reported Caucasian donors. The study aimed to test whether cataloging public T cell receptors could reveal signatures of past pathogen exposure. The study profiled the T cell repertoires of 500 to 800 subjects by immunosequencing and related them to cytomegalovirus serostatus. In addition to the first cohort of several hundred subjects, a separate validation cohort of 120 different subjects was used. To predict cytomegalovirus infection status, the study brought together high-throughput TCR immunosequencing, statistical association of individual TCRs with disease status, and machine learning. To study patterns of TCR occurrence, a later analysis re-analyzed previously published TCR beta repertoires from 650 to 750 donors and added high-resolution HLA genotyping. Rather than using new phenotypic data, the later analysis identified candidate immune exposures from TCR beta sequences and from how often those sequences occurred across donors. In an earlier analysis of a few hundred of the donors, high-throughput TCR beta sequencing was used to judge whether each TCR beta V gene segment behaved as functional or pseudogenic. Donor age, sex, ethnicity and CMV serostatus were compiled alongside the repertoire data. A later genetic analysis used genome-wide SNP genotypes for about three fifths of the 666 donors, treating that subset as a discovery cohort. Every discovery cohort repertoire had been produced on one sequencing platform. HLA typing included class I and class II loci at four-digit resolution. The number of donors typed differed by locus, with about 629-630 for A, B, C, DRB1 and DQB1, roughly 520 for DQA1, some 570 for DPA1, and approximately 470 for DPB1. Roughly 5 DR-DQ haplotypes were handled as single units for association and clustering, since linkage in the cohort was strong. Across approximately 420 genotyped donors of the cohort, an average of approximately 240,000 unique TCR beta nucleotide sequences per donor were sequenced, and around 20% of those sequences were non-productive. Broader findings and caveats from the paper: The study gave a list of 150 to 200 TCR beta chains associated with cytomegalovirus. Strong co-occurrence of HLA alleles, especially DR and DQ, made assigning TCR associations to individual alleles difficult. Compared with equally common non-associated chains, HLA-associated TCR beta chains in a later analysis were more clonally expanded and had lower generation probabilities. Linkage disequilibrium might explain the correlated functional status among segregating V segments, but an unknown experimental factor could not be excluded. In a later genetic analysis, a missense DCLRE1C variant was associated with V-gene and J-gene trimming of TCR beta chains, and the association was replicated in an independent cohort. According to a later genetic analysis, donors in an Asian-associated ancestry cluster had fewer N-insertions in productive TCRs than the approximately 630-donor mean. Most CMV-associated TCR beta chains appeared to be HLA-restricted in a later analysis, and the HLA associations seemed to be driven largely by CMV exposure. Sequencing depth was assumed to be roughly uniform across donors in the presence/absence analyses, though that assumption may not hold. This cohort had only TCR beta chains sequenced, and the lack of alpha or paired-chain data limited which features could be detected. A cluster of highly shared sequence variants was judged likely to be a technical artifact of the sequencing pipeline. HLA typing was unavailable for some donors at each locus, so association tests used only the typed subset. About 17 rarely observed V segments, including chromosome 9 orphons, were excluded from the earlier analysis of almost 600 of the donors because counts were too low. A further reported finding was that TCR beta sequences accurately predicted the HLA-A and HLA-B alleles for most subjects in the first cohort. Most TCR sequences were observed very rarely across donors, whereas some public TCRs were present in many individuals. At a false discovery rate of 0.05, a later analysis linked about 16,000 TCR beta sequences to specific HLA alleles. According to a later analysis, parvovirus B19, influenza, CMV and Epstein-Barr virus appeared linked to several top co-occurrence clusters. The 87-base-pair reads could not distinguish some IMGT-functional V segments, including TRBV6-2 and TRBV6-3, so those segments were excluded. According to the authors, the approach could potentially be generalized to other disease states and immunological phenotypes. The classifier was reported to diagnose cytomegalovirus status with high specificity and sensitivity in both the original cohort and the validation cohort. For the cohort, immune exposure information was limited to CMV serostatus. In a later analysis, TCR association rates were found to vary across HLA loci, with the most associated TCRs seen for DRB1 alleles and the fewest for HLA-C alleles. Three of the identified cytomegalovirus-associated TCR beta chains were confirmed in vitro to be specific for cytomegalovirus antigens. In an earlier analysis of approximately 590 of the donors, most TCR beta V segments appeared in productive rearrangements about 90% or about 30% of the time, broadly matching IMGT annotations.

In total, approximately 610 healthy bone marrow donors made up the cohort. At the time of sampling, every cohort member was nominally healthy, though immune exposures that went unrecorded were likely present. The donor tested CMV seronegative, placing the donor among the 350 or so seronegative members of the cohort. Every donor gave a peripheral blood sample, and the peripheral blood mononuclear cells from that sample were used for TCR beta sequencing. The Qiagen DNeasy Blood Extraction Kit was used to extract genomic DNA from the blood cell samples. The protocol used for the library was the immunoSEQ multiplex PCR assay. The multiplex PCR relied on a mix of 60 forward primers for TCR Vbeta segments and 13 reverse primers for TCR Jbeta segments. Amplification of the CDR3 region of rearranged TCR beta genes was performed with a multiplex PCR assay on genomic DNA. Amplified TCR beta libraries were sequenced as 87-base-pair reads on the Illumina HiSeq System. The published analysis was carried out like this. Across the roughly 640 repertoires, a later analysis counted roughly 84 million unique TCR beta chains, 8.5 million to 12 million of which were shared by at least two donors. Raw reads were error-corrected and collapsed into unique sequences with a nearest-neighbor algorithm that merged closely related sequences to remove PCR and sequencing errors. To assign V, D and J gene segments, CDR3 sequences were aligned to IMGT reference sequences. For a sequence to be retained, a match of at least six nucleotides to both a V gene segment and a J gene segment was required. A rearrangement was called productive if the CDR3 had no stop codons and remained in frame with V and J, and every other rearrangement was called non-productive. CDR3 was defined by IMGT convention, running from the second conserved V-encoded cysteine to the conserved J-encoded phenylalanine. The earlier analysis of 587 of the donors excluded sequences that lacked an unambiguous match to a single V gene segment. An earlier analysis of 550 to 650 of the donors classified V segments as functional when productive rearrangements were above 56.7% and as segregating when the standard deviation between donors was above 5%. A statistical classification framework was built to diagnose cytomegalovirus status from the catalog of TCR beta chain sequences. A later analysis assigned V and J genes by comparing TCR nucleotide sequences with IMGT/GENE-DB human TR gene sequences. Using the TCRdist pipeline, a later analysis assigned CDR3 sequences along with most-parsimonious VDJ recombination scenarios. In a later analysis, every TCR beta chain was defined by the combination of its CDR3 amino acid sequence and its V-gene family, and reads without a unique V-gene family were dropped. To address suspected cross-contamination and a sequencing artifact, a later analysis removed some 620 highly shared, low-generation-probability nucleotide sequences. A later analysis calculated a clonal expansion index for each public chain from normalized within-repertoire ranks of inferred template counts. In a later analysis, generation probabilities were computed with a VDJ recombination model fitted to out-of-frame rearrangements, and the resulting probabilities were checked against IGoR. A later analysis scored TCR-TCR, TCR-HLA and TCR-CMV co-occurrence with hypergeometric tests, applying a repertoire-size bias correction to TCR pairs. A later analysis estimated false discovery rates by permuting HLA or CMV assignments 20 times. In a later analysis, co-occurring TCRs were grouped using DBSCAN, and TCRdist sequence similarity was added for clustering within HLA-allele-positive subsets. Repertoires with fewer than 30,000 or more than 120,000 public chains, plus five repertoires with anomalous nucleotide sharing, were excluded from co-occurrence clustering. TCRdb's version of the immuneACCESS table is confined to in-frame rearrangements and falls short of the full clone set. An unresolved V gene accounts for under half of the shortfall where checked; the remainder is of unknown origin. V, J and clone size are taken as reported in that table, and D and trimming were inferred from the DNA itself. The sample records roughly 100,000 clones, 78% of which are singletons. The top ten hold about 1.7% of the sample.

This receptor was obtained from a woman in her thirties or forties in good health and CMV-seronegative. Source material: PBMCs. The chain employs TRBV5-1 and TRBJ2-6; TRBD1 aligns with 9 central bases. The CDR3 is CASSRRTGASGANVLTF. DNA sequence: TGCGCCAGCAGCCGCCGGACAGGGGCCTCTGGGGCCAACGTCCTGACTTTC.